This TCR beta chain was profiled in a study of OX40 agonist ivuxolimab in advanced cancers. At the level of the study: Partial responses occurred in three patients (one hepatocellular carcinoma, two cutaneous melanoma).

In germline, CDR1 is SGHDT, CDR2 YYEEEE. Trimming stripped 2 bases from V and 4 bases from J, with 6 bases between. The CDR3 has 12 amino acids. Method: immunoSEQ multiplex PCR; TCRdb's copy keeps in-frame clones and lacks some. The table records roughly 76,000 clones, 70% to 90% of them present only once. The source is an adult with an advanced solid tumor such as melanoma, head and neck, liver or kidney cancer. The sample consisted of CD4+ or CD8+ T cells sorted from blood, taken in a trial of the OX40 agonist ivuxolimab. V and J are TRBV5-6 and TRBJ1-1; D is ambiguous. CDR3 sequence reads: CASSFALTEAFF. DNA of the CDR3: TGTGCCAGCAGCTTCGCCCTCACTGAAGCTTTCTTT.